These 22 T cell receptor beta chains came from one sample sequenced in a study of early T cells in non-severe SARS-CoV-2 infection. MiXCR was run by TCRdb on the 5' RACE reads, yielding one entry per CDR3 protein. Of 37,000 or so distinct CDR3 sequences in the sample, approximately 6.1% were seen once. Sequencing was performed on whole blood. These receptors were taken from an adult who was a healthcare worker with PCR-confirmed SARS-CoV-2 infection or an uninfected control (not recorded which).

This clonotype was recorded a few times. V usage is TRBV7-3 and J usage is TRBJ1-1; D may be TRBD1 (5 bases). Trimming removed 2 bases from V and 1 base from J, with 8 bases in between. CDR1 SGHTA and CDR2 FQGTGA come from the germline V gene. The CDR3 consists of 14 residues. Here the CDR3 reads CASSLGGKNTEAFF. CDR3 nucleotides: TGTGCCAGCAGCTTAGGGGGGAAGAACACTGAAGCTTTCTTT.

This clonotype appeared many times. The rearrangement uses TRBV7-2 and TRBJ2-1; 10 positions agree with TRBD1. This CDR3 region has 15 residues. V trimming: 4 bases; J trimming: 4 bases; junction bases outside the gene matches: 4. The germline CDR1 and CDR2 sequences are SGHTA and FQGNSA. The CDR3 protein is CASSSAGQGYNEQFF. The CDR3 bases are TGTGCCAGCAGCTCCGCGGGACAGGGGTACAATGAGCAGTTCTTC.

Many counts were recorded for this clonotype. The CDR3 DNA reads as TGTGCCAGCAGTGACGTGTGGTTAGCGGATGGCTACACCTTC. Its protein is CASSDVWLADGYTF. This chain links TRBV6-4 with TRBJ1-2; D is unresolved. V gave up 2 bases and J gave up 6 bases, with 13 bases separating them. In germline, CDR1 is MRHNA, CDR2 SNTAGT. This CDR3 has 14 residues.

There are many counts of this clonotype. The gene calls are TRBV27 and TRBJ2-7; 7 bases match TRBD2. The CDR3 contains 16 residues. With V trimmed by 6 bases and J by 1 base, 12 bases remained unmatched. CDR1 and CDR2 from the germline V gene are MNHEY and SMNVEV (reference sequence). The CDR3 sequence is CASSPIAGVSSYEQYF. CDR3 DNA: TGTGCCAGCAGCCCGATCGCGGGAGTGAGTTCCTACGAGCAGTACTTC.

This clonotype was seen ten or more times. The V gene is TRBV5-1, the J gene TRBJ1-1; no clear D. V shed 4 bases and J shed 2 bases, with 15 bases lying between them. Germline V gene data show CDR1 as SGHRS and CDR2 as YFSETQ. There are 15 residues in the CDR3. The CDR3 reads CASSPGVGKNTEAFF. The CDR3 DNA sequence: TGCGCCAGCAGCCCGGGTGTGGGGAAAAACACTGAAGCTTTCTTT.

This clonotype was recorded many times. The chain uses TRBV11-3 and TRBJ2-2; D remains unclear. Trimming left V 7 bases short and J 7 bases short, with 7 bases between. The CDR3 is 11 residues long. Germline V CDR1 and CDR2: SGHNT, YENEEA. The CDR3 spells CASTGDGELFF. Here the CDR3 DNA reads TGTGCCAGCACAGGAGACGGGGAGCTGTTTTTT.

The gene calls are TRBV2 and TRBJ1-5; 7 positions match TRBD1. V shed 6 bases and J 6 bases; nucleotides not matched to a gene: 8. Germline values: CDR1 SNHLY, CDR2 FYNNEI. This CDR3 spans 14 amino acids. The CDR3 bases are TGTGCCAGCAGCGACAAAGACAGGGTTCAGCCCCAGCATTTT. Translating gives CASSDKDRVQPQHF. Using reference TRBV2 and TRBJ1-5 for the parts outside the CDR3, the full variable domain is EPEVTQTPSHQVTQMGQEVILRCVPISNHLYFYWYRQILGQKVEFLVSFYNNEISEKSEIFDDQFSVERPDGSNFTLKIRSTKLEDSAMYFCASSDKDRVQPQHFGDGTRLSIL.

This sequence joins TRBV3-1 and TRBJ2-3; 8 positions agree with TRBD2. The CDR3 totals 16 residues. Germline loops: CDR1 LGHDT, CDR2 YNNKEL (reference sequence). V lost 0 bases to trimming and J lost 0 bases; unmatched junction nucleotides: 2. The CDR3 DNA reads TGTGCCAGCAGCCAAGACGCTAGCGGGAGCACAGATACGCAGTATTTT. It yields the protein CASSQDASGSTDTQYF.

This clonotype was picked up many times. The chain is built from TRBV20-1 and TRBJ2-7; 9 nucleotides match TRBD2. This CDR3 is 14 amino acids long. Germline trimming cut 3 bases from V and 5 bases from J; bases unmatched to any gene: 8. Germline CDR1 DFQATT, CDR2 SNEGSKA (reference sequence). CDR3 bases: TGCAGTGCTAGCCGGGCTAGCGGGGCAAACGAGCAGTACTTC. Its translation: CSASRASGANEQYF.

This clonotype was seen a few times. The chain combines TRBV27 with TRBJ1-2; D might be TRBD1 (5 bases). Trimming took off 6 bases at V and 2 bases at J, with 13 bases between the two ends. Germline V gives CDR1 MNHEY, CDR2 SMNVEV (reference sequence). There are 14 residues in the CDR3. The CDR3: CASSRAGKNYGYTF. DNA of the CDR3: TGTGCCAGCAGCCGGGCAGGGAAGAACTATGGCTACACCTTC.

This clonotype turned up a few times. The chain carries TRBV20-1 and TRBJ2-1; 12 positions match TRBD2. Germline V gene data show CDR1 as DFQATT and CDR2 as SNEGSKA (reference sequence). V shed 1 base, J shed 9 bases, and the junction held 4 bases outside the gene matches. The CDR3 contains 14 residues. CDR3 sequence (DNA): TGCAGTGCTAGAGGACTAGCGGGAGCGGGTGAGCAGTTCTTC. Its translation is CSARGLAGAGEQFF.

As DNA, the CDR3 is TGCGCCAGCAGCCAAGATTCCGAAGCTACTTACGAGCAGTACTTC. Translated: CASSQDSEATYEQYF. The chain joins TRBV4-1 to TRBJ2-7, with no clear D. Germline V gene sequence: CDR1 MGHRA, CDR2 YSYEKL. V was pared by 0 bases and J by 4 bases, with 13 bases between. The CDR3 loop spans 15 amino acids.

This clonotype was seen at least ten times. This CDR3 is CASSIPGQGSEQYF. Written as DNA, the CDR3 is TGTGCCAGCAGCATACCGGGACAGGGCTCCGAGCAGTACTTC. This chain uses TRBV7-2 with TRBJ2-7, with 9 positions matching TRBD1. The V segment lost 5 bases and the J segment 6 bases; nucleotides outside the gene matches: 8. This CDR3 is built from 14 residues. Germline-derived CDR1 and CDR2 are SGHTA and FQGNSA.

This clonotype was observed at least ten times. DNA for the CDR3: TGTGCCACCACCGGGACTCAAGAGACCCAGTACTTC. Translation: CATTGTQETQYF. V is TRBV28 and J is TRBJ2-5; a weak D match, TRBD2 (6 bases). V was pared by 10 bases and J by 2 bases, with 11 bases between. CDR1 and CDR2 (germline): MDHEN, SYDVKM. The CDR3 contains 12 residues. Supplemented by reference TRBV28 and TRBJ2-5, the full variable domain reads DVKVTQSSRYLVKRTGEKVFLECVQDMDHENMFWYRQDPGLGLRLIYFSYDVKMKEKGDIPEGYSVSREKKERFSLILESASTNQTSMYLCATTGTQETQYFGPGTRLLVL.

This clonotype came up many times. The DNA for the CDR3 is TGCGCCAGCAGCCAGAGTGGGGGGTTAAATTCACCCCTCCACTTT. The encoded protein is CASSQSGGLNSPLHF. J is TRBJ1-6 and V is TRBV4-1, with D possibly TRBD1 on 5 matching bases. The CDR3 has 15 residues. Trimming removed 3 bases at V and 7 bases at J, with 13 bases between. Germline-derived CDR1 and CDR2 are MGHRA and YSYEKL.

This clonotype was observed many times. CDR3 sequence (DNA): TGTGCCAGCTCACCAAGGACAGTTCCTGCCACTGAAGCTTTCTTT. Translation: CASSPRTVPATEAFF. V gene TRBV18 combines with J gene TRBJ1-1; TRBD1 might be the D (6 bases). This CDR3 contains 15 residues. V lost 2 bases and J lost 4, with 14 bases in between. CDR1 is KGHSH, CDR2 LQKENI, per germline.

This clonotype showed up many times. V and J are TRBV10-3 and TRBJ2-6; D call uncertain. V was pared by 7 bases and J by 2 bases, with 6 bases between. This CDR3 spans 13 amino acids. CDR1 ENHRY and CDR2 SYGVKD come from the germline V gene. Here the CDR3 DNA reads TGTGCCATCACTGACGCTGGGGCCAACGTCCTGACTTTC. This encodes CAITDAGANVLTF.

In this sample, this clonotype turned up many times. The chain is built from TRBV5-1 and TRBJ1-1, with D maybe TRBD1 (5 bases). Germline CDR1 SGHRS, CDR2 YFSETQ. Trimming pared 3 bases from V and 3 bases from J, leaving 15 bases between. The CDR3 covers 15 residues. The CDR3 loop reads CASSSLRGRDTEAFF. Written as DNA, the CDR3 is TGCGCCAGCAGCTCTCTACGGGGCAGGGACACTGAAGCTTTCTTT.

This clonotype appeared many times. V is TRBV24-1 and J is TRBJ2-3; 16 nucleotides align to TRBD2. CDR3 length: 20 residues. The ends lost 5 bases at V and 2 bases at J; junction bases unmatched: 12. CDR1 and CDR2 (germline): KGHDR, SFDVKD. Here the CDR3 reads CATSAASGTSGRGPTDTQYF. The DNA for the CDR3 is TGTGCCACCAGTGCCGCATCCGGGACTAGCGGGAGGGGACCCACAGATACGCAGTATTTT.

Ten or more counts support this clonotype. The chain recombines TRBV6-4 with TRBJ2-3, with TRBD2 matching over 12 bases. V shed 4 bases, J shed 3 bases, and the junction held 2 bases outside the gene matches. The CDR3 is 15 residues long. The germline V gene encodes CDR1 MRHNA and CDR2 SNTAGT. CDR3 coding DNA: TGTGCCAGCAGTGCCGGGACTAGCGGGACAGATACGCAGTATTTT. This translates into CASSAGTSGTDTQYF.

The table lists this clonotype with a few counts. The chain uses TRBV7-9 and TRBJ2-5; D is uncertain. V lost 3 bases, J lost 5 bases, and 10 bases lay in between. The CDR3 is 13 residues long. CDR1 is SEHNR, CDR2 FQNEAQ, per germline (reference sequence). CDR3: CASSFASAETQYF. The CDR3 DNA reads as TGTGCCAGCAGCTTTGCCAGCGCGGAGACCCAGTACTTC.

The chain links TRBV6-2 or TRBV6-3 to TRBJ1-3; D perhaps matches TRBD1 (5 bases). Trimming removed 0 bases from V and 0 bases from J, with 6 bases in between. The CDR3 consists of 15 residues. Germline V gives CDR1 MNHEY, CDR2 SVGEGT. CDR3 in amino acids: CASSYSGGSGNTIYF. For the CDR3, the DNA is TGTGCCAGCAGTTACTCGGGGGGCTCTGGAAACACCATATATTTT.